Given below is one T cell receptor (beta chain) in context. Generated by immunoSEQ multiplex PCR, the TCRdb table keeps only in-frame clones and is missing some. With about 200,000 clones in the sample, the ten largest clones hold more than 2%. CDR3 length: 15 amino acids. CDR1 and CDR2 (germline): MGHRA, YSYEKL. V lost 0 bases to trimming and J lost 8 bases, with 13 bases between them. The sample is drawn from a study of control samples from healthy donors and cancer patients. The origin of this receptor is a woman aged 25 to 39 in good health. V is TRBV4-1 and J is TRBJ1-4; D ambiguous. Material: blood. The CDR3 region is CASSQDTGFGEKLFF. CDR3 bases: TGCGCCAGCAGCCAAGATACGGGGTTCGGGGAAAAACTGTTTTTT.